These T cell receptor beta chains were read from a single sample in a study of blood T cell repertoires in COVID-19. The method was immunoSEQ multiplex PCR; TCRdb's version includes in-frame clones alone and lacks a portion of them. Of approximately 46,000 clones in the sample, more than 65% were seen once. The sample was peripheral blood. The receptors shown here come from a man older than 75 with acute or convalescent COVID-19. CDR3s include the opening cysteine and the closing phenylalanine or tryptophan. D genes are given only for firm matches. Not every row has a clone size; where given, it reads once, few, many or a size class.

j_call clone_size d_call v_call cdr3_nt cdr3_aa
TRBJ2-7 - - TRBV9 TGTGCCAGCAGCGTAGGGGGCATGACGGACTCCTACGAGCAGTACTTC CASSVGGMTDSYEQYF
TRBJ1-2 - - TRBV5-5 TGTGCCAGCAGCCACGACAGCTATGGCTACACCTTC CASSHDSYGYTF
TRBJ2-3 - - TRBV4-2 TGTGCCAGCAGCCAAGTAGAGGCCGGGGGCACAGATACGCAGTATTTT CASSQVEAGGTDTQYF
TRBJ1-5 - - TRBV7-2 TGTGCCAGCACCCCCCCAGGATCCAATCAGCCCCAGCATTTT CASTPPGSNQPQHF
TRBJ1-5 - - TRBV5-4 TGTGCCAGCAGCATAGACAGGAGTAATCAGCCCCAGCATTTT CASSIDRSNQPQHF
TRBJ1-2 - TRBD1 TRBV19 TGTGCCAGTAGTCTAGGACAGGGGAACTATGGCTACACCTTC CASSLGQGNYGYTF
TRBJ2-6 - - TRBV24-1 TGTGCCACCAGTCCCGGGACTTCTGGGGCCAACGTCCTGACTTTC CATSPGTSGANVLTF
TRBJ2-5 - - TRBV4-2 TGTGCCAGCAGCCAGGGACTTCTCCAAGAGACCCAGTACTTC CASSQGLLQETQYF
TRBJ2-6 few - TRBV6-2/TRBV6-3 TGTGCCAGCAGTTACGTCTTAGGGGCAGGGGGGAACTCTGGGGCCAACGTCCTGACTTTC CASSYVLGAGGNSGANVLTF
TRBJ1-2 few - TRBV29-1 TGCAGCGTGGCTTTAGGCAACAGATATGGCTACACCTTC CSVALGNRYGYTF
TRBJ1-1 - - TRBV28 TGTGCCAGCAGTTTCCAGGGCGGGAACACTGAAGCTTTCTTT CASSFQGGNTEAFF
TRBJ2-1 once TRBD1 TRBV6-6 TGTGCCAGCAGTTACTCGACACAGGGGAGCGATGAGCAGTTCTTC CASSYSTQGSDEQFF
TRBJ1-1 - - TRBV18 TGTGCCAGCTCACCAACGGGGTCTCCCCTATACACTGAAGCTTTCTTT CASSPTGSPLYTEAFF
TRBJ2-7 - TRBD2 TRBV29-1 TGCAGCGTCACTATGGGACTAGCGGGAGGCGAGCAGTACTTC CSVTMGLAGGEQYF
TRBJ1-5 - - TRBV21-1 TGTGCCAGCAGCAAATGTAGAGGGGAGGAGCCCCAGCATTTT CASSKCRGEEPQHF
TRBJ2-2 - - TRBV29-1 TGCAGCGTTGTTCCGTTCGCGAACACCGGGGAGCTGTTTTTT CSVVPFANTGELFF
TRBJ2-3 once TRBD1 TRBV6-4 TGTGCCAGCAGTGACACCGGGACAGGGGATGTAGATACGCAGTATTTT CASSDTGTGDVDTQYF
TRBJ1-1 once - TRBV7-2 TGTGCCAGCAGCTTCGACAGTTCCTCGAACGCTTTCTTT CASSFDSSSNAFF
TRBJ2-7 - TRBD2 TRBV2 TGTGCCAGCAGTGTGAGGGCTGGACTAGGCTACGAGCAGTACTTC CASSVRAGLGYEQYF
TRBJ2-1 few TRBD2 TRBV6-6 TGTGCCAGTTTGGGGACTAGCGTTCACTCCTACAATGAGCAGTTCTTC CASLGTSVHSYNEQFF
TRBJ2-7 - TRBD2 TRBV27 TGTGCCAGCAGTTTATGGGCTAGCGGTACAACCTACGAGCAGTACTTC CASSLWASGTTYEQYF
TRBJ1-2 - - TRBV2 TGTGCCAGCAGTGAAGGGGGAGGGGGGAAATATGGCTACACCTTC CASSEGGGGKYGYTF
TRBJ2-7 - - TRBV5-1 TGCGCCAGCAGCTCGGGACTTACCTCCTACGAGCAGTACTTC CASSSGLTSYEQYF
TRBJ1-6 once - TRBV3-1/TRBV3-2 TGTGCCAGCAGCCAAGATTGGACACCGAATTCACCCCTCCACTTT CASSQDWTPNSPLHF
TRBJ2-7 - - TRBV27 TGTGCCAGCAGCCCGCGGACACCCTCCTACGAGCAGTACTTC CASSPRTPSYEQYF
TRBJ2-3 - - TRBV28 TGTGCCAGCAGTTTAATGGCGGCCTACACAGATACGCAGTATTTT CASSLMAAYTDTQYF
TRBJ2-3 - TRBD2 TRBV5-4 TGTGCCAGCAGCCGGGGACTAGCGGGAGTAGGGACAGATACGCAGTATTTT CASSRGLAGVGTDTQYF
TRBJ2-5 - - TRBV7-2 TGTGCCAGCAGCCCTGGACAGTGGGAGACCCAGTACTTC CASSPGQWETQYF
TRBJ1-5 - - TRBV19 TGTGCCAGCCGGGAAGGGCAATATAGCAATCAGCCCCAGCATTTT CASREGQYSNQPQHF
TRBJ1-1 few TRBD1 TRBV28 TGTGCCAGCAGGCCCGACAGGGGGCAAGCTTTCTTT CASRPDRGQAFF
TRBJ2-5 - - TRBV9 TGTGCCAGCAGCGTAGTGTGGGGAGCGGAGACCCAGTACTTC CASSVVWGAETQYF
TRBJ2-7 - - TRBV2 TGTGCCAGCACTCGGGACATGGAATACGAGCAGTACTTC CASTRDMEYEQYF
TRBJ1-1 - - TRBV27 TGTGCCAGCAGTTCCCGGGTCTCAAGCGGAGCTTTCTTT CASSSRVSSGAFF
TRBJ1-1 - TRBD1 TRBV28 TGTGCCAGCAGGACAGGGGGCATCGTGAACACTGAAGCTTTCTTT CASRTGGIVNTEAFF
TRBJ2-2 once - TRBV6-6 TGTGCCAGCAGTCTACTAGGGGGGAGGGCTGGCACCGGGGAGCTGTTTTTT CASSLLGGRAGTGELFF
TRBJ2-7 - TRBD1 TRBV27 TGTGCCAGCAGTCCACAGGGGGGCGAGCAGTACTTC CASSPQGGEQYF
TRBJ2-1 - - TRBV7-9 TGTGCCAGCGTCAGCGCGACGATAATCAATGAGCAGTTCTTC CASVSATIINEQFF
TRBJ2-2 - - TRBV29-1 TGCAGCGCCCGAGGGGGCACCGGGGAGCTGTTTTTT CSARGGTGELFF
TRBJ2-1 - TRBD2 TRBV5-4 TGTGCCAGCAGCTTTTCCAAAGGACTAGCGGGAGCAAATGAGCAGTTCTTC CASSFSKGLAGANEQFF
TRBJ2-7 many - TRBV6-5 TGTGCCAGCAGGAACAGGGACTACGAGCAGTACTTC CASRNRDYEQYF
TRBJ2-1 once TRBD2 TRBV7-9 TGTGCCAGCAGCCCGGGACTAGCGGGAGGGAGTGAGCAGTTCTTC CASSPGLAGGSEQFF
TRBJ2-6 - - TRBV7-3 TGTGCCAGCAGCTTAAGATTTATTGGGGCAGGGGCCAACGTCCTGACTTTC CASSLRFIGAGANVLTF
TRBJ1-2 - TRBD1 TRBV10-2 TGCGCCAGCAGCGTGGACAGGGGGCTTGGCTACACCTTC CASSVDRGLGYTF
TRBJ2-7 many TRBD2 TRBV2 TGTGCCAGCAAGGTAGCGGGTGGCTCCTACGAGCAGTACTTC CASKVAGGSYEQYF
TRBJ2-7 once - TRBV19 TGTGCCAGTAGTATATCAGGTGGACTTGGGAGCTACGAGCAGTACTTC CASSISGGLGSYEQYF
TRBJ2-3 - TRBD1 TRBV29-1 TGCAGCGCCGGGGACAGGGGGGCAACAGATACGCAGTATTTT CSAGDRGATDTQYF
TRBJ2-1 - - TRBV28 TGTGCCAGCAGTTCCCCAGGGAGGCTTGAGCAGTTCTTC CASSSPGRLEQFF
TRBJ1-2 - - TRBV6-6 TGTGCCAGCCTTTACTATGGCTACACCTTC CASLYYGYTF
TRBJ2-3 - - TRBV11-3 TGTGCCAGCAGCTCACTTCAGGGGGGAACGCAGTATTTT CASSSLQGGTQYF
TRBJ1-3 - TRBD1 TRBV14 TGTGCCAGCAGCAAAGCCGGACAGGGGGCTGGAAACACCATATATTTT CASSKAGQGAGNTIYF
TRBJ1-1 - - TRBV6-5 TGTGCCAGCAGTCGACAGGTTTGGGAGGAAGCTTTCTTT CASSRQVWEEAFF
TRBJ1-4 - - TRBV2 TGTGCCAGCAGGAGATCAGGGGCCTCAACTAATGAAAAACTGTTTTTT CASRRSGASTNEKLFF
TRBJ2-7 - - TRBV7-2 TGTGCCAGCAGCCGGGGAGGCGGATACTACGAGCAGTACTTC CASSRGGGYYEQYF